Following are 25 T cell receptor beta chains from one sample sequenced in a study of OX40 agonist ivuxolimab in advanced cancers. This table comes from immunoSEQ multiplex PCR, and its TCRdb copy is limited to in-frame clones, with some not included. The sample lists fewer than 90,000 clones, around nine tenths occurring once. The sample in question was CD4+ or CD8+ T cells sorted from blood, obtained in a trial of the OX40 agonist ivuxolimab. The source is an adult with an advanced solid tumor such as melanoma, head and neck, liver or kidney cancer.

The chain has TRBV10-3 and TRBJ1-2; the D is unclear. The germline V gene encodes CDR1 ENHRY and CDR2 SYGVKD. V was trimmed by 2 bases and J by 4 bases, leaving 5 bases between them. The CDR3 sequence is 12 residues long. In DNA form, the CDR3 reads TGTGCCATCAGTGAGGGAGGCTATGGCTACACCTTC. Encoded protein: CAISEGGYGYTF.

This chain's CDR3 is CASGFRDILRDTQYF. Here the CDR3 DNA reads TGTGCCAGCGGGTTTCGGGACATCCTGAGGGATACGCAGTATTTT. The rearrangement uses TRBV6-5 and TRBJ2-3; a weak D match, TRBD1 (6 bases). Germline CDR1 reads MNHEY; CDR2 reads SVGAGI. This CDR3 has 15 amino acids. Trimming pared 8 bases from V and 6 bases from J, leaving 21 bases between.

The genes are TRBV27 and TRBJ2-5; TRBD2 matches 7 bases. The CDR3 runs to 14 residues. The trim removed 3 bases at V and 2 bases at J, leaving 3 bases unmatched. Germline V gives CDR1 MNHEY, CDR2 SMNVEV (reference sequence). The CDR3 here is CASSFRTSQETQYF. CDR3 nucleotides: TGTGCCAGCAGTTTCCGGACTAGTCAAGAGACCCAGTACTTC.

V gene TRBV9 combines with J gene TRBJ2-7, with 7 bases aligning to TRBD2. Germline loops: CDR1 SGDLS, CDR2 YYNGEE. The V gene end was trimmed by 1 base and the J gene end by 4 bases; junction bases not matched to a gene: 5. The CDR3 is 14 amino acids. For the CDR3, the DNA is TGTGCCAGCAGCGTACGTGAGCGGGAATACGAGCAGTACTTC. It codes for CASSVREREYEQYF.

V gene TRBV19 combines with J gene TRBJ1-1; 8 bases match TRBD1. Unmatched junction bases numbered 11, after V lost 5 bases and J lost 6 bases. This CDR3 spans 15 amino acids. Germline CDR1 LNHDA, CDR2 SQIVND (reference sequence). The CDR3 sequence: CASSPGTGGPSEAFF. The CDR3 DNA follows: TGTGCCAGTAGTCCCGGCACAGGGGGGCCCTCTGAAGCTTTCTTT.

Here the CDR3 DNA reads TGCGCCAGCAGCTTAACCGGACAGGAAGGCTATGGCTACACCTTC. This sequence encodes CASSLTGQEGYGYTF. The chain recombines TRBV5-1 with TRBJ1-2; TRBD1 aligns across 7 bases. The CDR3 spans 15 residues. Germline trimming cut 2 bases from V and 4 bases from J; bases unmatched to any gene: 8. Germline assignment: CDR1 SGHRS and CDR2 YFSETQ.

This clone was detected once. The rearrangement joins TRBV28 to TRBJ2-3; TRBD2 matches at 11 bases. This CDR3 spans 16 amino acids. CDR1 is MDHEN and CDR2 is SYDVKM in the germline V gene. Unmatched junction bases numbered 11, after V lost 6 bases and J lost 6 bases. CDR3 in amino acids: CASSSGLAGPQDTQYF. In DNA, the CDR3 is TGTGCCAGCAGCTCCGGACTAGCGGGTCCACAGGATACGCAGTATTTT.

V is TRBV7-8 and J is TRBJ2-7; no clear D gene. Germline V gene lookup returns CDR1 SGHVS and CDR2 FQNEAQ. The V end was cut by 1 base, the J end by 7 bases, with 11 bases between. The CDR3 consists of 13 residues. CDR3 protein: CASSLGVGQEQYF. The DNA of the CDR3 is TGTGCCAGCAGCTTAGGGGTTGGGCAGGAGCAGTACTTC.

The CDR3 spells CASSFTGESTEAFF. CDR3 DNA sequence: TGTGCCAGCAGCTTTACAGGGGAATCCACTGAAGCTTTCTTT. The genes are TRBV9 and TRBJ1-1, with 7 positions matching TRBD1. J lost 4 bases, V lost 4 bases, and 7 bases had no gene match. There are 14 residues in the CDR3. Germline V gene data show CDR1 as SGDLS and CDR2 as YYNGEE.

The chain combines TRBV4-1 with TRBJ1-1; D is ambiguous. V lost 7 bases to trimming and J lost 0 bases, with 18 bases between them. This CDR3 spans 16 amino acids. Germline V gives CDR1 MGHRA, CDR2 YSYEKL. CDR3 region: CASIRSSVDMNTEAFF. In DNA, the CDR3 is TGCGCCAGCATCCGCTCCTCAGTCGACATGAACACTGAAGCTTTCTTT.

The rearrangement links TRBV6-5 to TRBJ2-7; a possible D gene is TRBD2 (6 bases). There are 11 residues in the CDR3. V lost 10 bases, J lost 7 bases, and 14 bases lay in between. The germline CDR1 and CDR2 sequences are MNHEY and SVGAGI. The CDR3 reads CATRRAWEQYF. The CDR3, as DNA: TGTGCCACCAGGAGGGCCTGGGAGCAGTACTTC.

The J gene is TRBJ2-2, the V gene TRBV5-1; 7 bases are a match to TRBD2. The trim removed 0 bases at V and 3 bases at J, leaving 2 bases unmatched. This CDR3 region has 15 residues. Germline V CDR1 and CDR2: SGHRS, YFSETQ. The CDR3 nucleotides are TGCGCCAGCAGCTTGGTTGCGGGGGACACCGGGGAGCTGTTTTTT. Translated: CASSLVAGDTGELFF.

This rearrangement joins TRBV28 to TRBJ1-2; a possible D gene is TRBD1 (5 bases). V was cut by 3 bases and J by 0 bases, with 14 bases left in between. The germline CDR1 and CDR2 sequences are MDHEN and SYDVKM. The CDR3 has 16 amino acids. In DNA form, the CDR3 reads TGTGCCAGCAGTTTGATGGGGACTAAATCTAACTATGGCTACACCTTC. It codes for CASSLMGTKSNYGYTF.

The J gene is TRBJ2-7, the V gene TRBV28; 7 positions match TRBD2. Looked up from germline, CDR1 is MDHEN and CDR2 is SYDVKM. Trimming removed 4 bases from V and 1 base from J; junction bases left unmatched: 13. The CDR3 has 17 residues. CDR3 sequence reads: CASSSFGGGERSYEQYF. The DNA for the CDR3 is TGTGCCAGCAGTTCCTTTGGGGGAGGGGAGCGGTCCTACGAGCAGTACTTC.

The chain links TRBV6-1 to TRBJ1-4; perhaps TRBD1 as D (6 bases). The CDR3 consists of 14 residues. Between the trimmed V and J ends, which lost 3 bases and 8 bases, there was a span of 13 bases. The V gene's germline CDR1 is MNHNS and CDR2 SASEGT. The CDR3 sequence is CASSDRGRVEKLFF. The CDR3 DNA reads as TGTGCCAGCAGTGACAGGGGACGGGTGGAAAAACTGTTTTTT.

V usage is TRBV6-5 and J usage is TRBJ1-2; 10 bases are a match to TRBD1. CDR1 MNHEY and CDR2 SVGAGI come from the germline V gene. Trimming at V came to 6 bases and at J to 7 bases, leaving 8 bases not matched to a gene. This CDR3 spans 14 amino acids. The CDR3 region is CASSTGQGTFGYTF. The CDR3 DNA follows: TGTGCCAGCAGCACGGGACAGGGGACGTTTGGCTACACCTTC.

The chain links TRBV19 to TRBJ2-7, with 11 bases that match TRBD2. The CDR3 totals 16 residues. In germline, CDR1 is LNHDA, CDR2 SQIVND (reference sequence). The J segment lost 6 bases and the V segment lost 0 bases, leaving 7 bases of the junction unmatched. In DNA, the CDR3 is TGTGCCAGTAGTATAGATCACACTAGCGGGAGCTCCGAGCAGTACTTC. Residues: CASSIDHTSGSSEQYF.

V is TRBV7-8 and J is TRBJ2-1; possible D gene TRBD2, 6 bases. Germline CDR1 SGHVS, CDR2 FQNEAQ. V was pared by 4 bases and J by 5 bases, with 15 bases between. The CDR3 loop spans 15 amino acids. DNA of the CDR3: TGTGCCAGCAGCTCACCTAGCCCGGGAGACAATGAGCAGTTCTTC. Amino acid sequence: CASSSPSPGDNEQFF.

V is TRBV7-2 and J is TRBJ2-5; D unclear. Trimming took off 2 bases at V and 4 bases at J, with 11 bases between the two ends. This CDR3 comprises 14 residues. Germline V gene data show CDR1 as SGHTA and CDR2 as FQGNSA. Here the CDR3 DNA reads TGTGCCAGCAGCTTAAACGGGCACGGAGAGACCCAGTACTTC. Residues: CASSLNGHGETQYF. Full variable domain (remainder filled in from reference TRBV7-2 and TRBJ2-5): GAGVSQSPSNKVTEKGKDVELRCDPISGHTALYWYRQSLGQGLEFLIYFQGNSAPDKSGLPSDRFSAERTGGSVSTLTIQRTQQEDSAVYLCASSLNGHGETQYFGPGTRLLVL.

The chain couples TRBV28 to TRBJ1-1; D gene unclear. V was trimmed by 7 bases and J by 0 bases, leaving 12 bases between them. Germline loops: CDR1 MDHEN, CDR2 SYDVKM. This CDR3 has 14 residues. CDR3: CASTKRKMNTEAFF. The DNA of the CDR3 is TGTGCCAGCACCAAGCGGAAGATGAACACTGAAGCTTTCTTT. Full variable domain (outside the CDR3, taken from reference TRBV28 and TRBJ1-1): DVKVTQSSRYLVKRTGEKVFLECVQDMDHENMFWYRQDPGLGLRLIYFSYDVKMKEKGDIPEGYSVSREKKERFSLILESASTNQTSMYLCASTKRKMNTEAFFGQGTRLTVV.

Here the CDR3 DNA reads TGTGCCAGCAGCTTAGAGGGCCAGACCCGGAGTGGCTACACCTTC. Its protein product is CASSLEGQTRSGYTF. This chain uses TRBV7-2 with TRBJ1-2; D call uncertain. Germline loops: CDR1 SGHTA, CDR2 FQGNSA. The CDR3 totals 15 residues. The V end was cut by 1 base, the J end by 7 bases, with 16 bases between.

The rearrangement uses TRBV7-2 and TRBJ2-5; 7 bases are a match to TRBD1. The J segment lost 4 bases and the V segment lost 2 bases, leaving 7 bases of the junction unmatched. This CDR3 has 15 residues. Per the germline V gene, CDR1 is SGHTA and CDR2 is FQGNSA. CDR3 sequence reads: CASSLRRDSVETQYF. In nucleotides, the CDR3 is TGTGCCAGCAGCTTACGTCGGGACAGTGTAGAGACCCAGTACTTC. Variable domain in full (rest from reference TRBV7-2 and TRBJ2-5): GAGVSQSPSNKVTEKGKDVELRCDPISGHTALYWYRQSLGQGLEFLIYFQGNSAPDKSGLPSDRFSAERTGGSVSTLTIQRTQQEDSAVYLCASSLRRDSVETQYFGPGTRLLVL.

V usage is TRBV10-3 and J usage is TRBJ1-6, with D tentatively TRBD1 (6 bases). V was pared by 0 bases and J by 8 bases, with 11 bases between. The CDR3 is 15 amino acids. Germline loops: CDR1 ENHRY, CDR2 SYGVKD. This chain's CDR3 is CAISESTGSDSPLHF. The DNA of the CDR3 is TGTGCCATCAGTGAGTCTACAGGGAGCGATTCACCCCTCCACTTT.

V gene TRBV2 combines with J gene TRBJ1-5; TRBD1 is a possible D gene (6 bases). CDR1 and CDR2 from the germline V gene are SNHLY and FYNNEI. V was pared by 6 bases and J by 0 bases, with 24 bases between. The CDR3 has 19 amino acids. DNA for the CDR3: TGTGCCAGCAGCTACTGGACAGCGGGATCGGGATATAGCAATCAGCCCCAGCATTTT. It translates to CASSYWTAGSGYSNQPQHF.

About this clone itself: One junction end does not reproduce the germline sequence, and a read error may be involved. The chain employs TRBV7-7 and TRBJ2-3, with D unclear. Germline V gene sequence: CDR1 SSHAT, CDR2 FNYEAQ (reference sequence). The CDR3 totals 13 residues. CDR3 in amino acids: CASSLGRSDTQYF. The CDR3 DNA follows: TGTGCTAGCAGCTTAGGCCGCTCGGATACGCAGTATTTT. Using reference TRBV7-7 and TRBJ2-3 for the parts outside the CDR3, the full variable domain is GAGVSQSPRYKVTKRGQDVTLRCDPISSHATLYWYQQALGQGPEFLTYFNYEAQPDKSGLPSDRFSAERPEGSISTLTIQRTEQRDSAMYRCASSLGRSDTQYFGPGTRLTVL.